Here is one T cell receptor beta chain with its context. What it recognizes is unknown. This sample was included in a study of post-analysis software for immune sequencing data. Unique molecular identifiers featured in each of the TCR beta cDNA libraries. The source material, 1 to 10 million T cells, gave rise to about 520,000 cDNA molecules. TCRdb called the PCR reads again in MiXCR, with one record for every CDR3 protein. The top ten clones hold around 0.56% of a sample with roughly 800,000 distinct CDR3 sequences, roughly 27% of them seen once. General study points: With TRBV5-6, TRBV5-1 and TRBV20-1 included, about five TRBV segments were more frequent in patients than in controls.

The CDR3 totals 12 residues. The V end lost 5 bases, the J end lost 2 bases, and 6 bases lay between the germline ends. Specimen: blood. The chain employs TRBV12-3 or TRBV12-4 and TRBJ1-1, with no clear D. The TCR was taken from a girl between 10 and 17 years old with multiple sclerosis. CDR3 nucleotide sequence: TGTGCCAGCAGTAATATTAACACTGAAGCTTTCTTT. This gives the protein CASSNINTEAFF.